The 24 T cell receptor beta chains reported below all come from one sample, sequenced in a study of blood T cell repertoires in COVID-19. The repertoire was sequenced with immunoSEQ multiplex PCR; TCRdb's copy has only in-frame clones and lacks some. Among about 340,000 clones listed, roughly 90% were seen once. Sample: PBMCs or T cells enriched from blood (not recorded which). The receptor source for this set is a woman younger than 45 who had recovered from COVID-19.

The chain joins TRBV10-3 to TRBJ1-1; TRBD1 matches 10 bases. V lost 8 bases, J lost 5 bases, and 8 bases stayed unmatched. Per the germline V gene, CDR1 is ENHRY and CDR2 is SYGVKD. This CDR3 has 14 amino acids. The CDR3 loop is CAIGDDRGRTEAFF. CDR3 bases: TGTGCCATCGGCGATGACAGGGGGCGGACTGAAGCTTTCTTT.

The CDR3 protein is CASSLGTSGRSNEQFF. In nucleotides, the CDR3 is TGCGCCAGCAGCTTGGGGACTAGCGGGAGGAGTAATGAGCAGTTCTTC. The chain uses TRBV5-1 and TRBJ2-1, with 14 bases lining up with TRBD2. V trimming: 0 bases; J trimming: 7 bases; junction bases outside the gene matches: 3. The CDR3 sequence is 16 residues long. Germline V gives CDR1 SGHRS, CDR2 YFSETQ.

The V gene is TRBV7-9, the J gene TRBJ1-4, with 8 bases aligning to TRBD1. The ends lost 9 bases at V and 0 bases at J; junction bases unmatched: 9. The CDR3 is 16 amino acids. Germline V gene sequence: CDR1 SEHNR, CDR2 FQNEAQ (reference sequence). The CDR3 sequence is CASRTGPGTTNEKLFF. The CDR3 DNA follows: TGTGCCAGTAGGACAGGGCCCGGCACAACTAATGAAAAACTGTTTTTT.

The chain combines TRBV4-1 with TRBJ2-7; TRBD1 matches at 7 bases. The V and J ends lost 2 bases and 12 bases, in that order; junction bases with no gene match: 13. The V gene's germline CDR1 is MGHRA and CDR2 YSYEKL. The CDR3 covers 14 residues. In nucleotides, the CDR3 is TGCGCCAGCAGCCAACCTCGACAGGGCCCATCCAGGTACTTC. It is translated as CASSQPRQGPSRYF.

The J gene is TRBJ1-2, the V gene TRBV30, with D perhaps matching TRBD1 (5 bases). Germline CDR1 is GTSNPN and CDR2 is SVGIG (reference sequence). With 0 bases removed from V and 5 bases from J, the gap between germline ends came to 10 bases. The CDR3 covers 13 residues. The CDR3 protein is CAWSVQGVYGYTF. For the CDR3, the DNA is TGTGCCTGGAGTGTACAAGGGGTTTATGGCTACACCTTC.

The chain employs TRBV7-3 and TRBJ1-6; D remains ambiguous. Germline-derived CDR1 and CDR2 are SGHTA and FQGTGA. CDR3 length equals 13 residues. Trimming removed 8 bases at V and 2 bases at J, with 7 bases between. In nucleotides, the CDR3 is TGTGCCAGCGCGGATACCTATAATTCACCCCTCCACTTT. It yields the protein CASADTYNSPLHF.

This rearrangement joins TRBV3-1 (or the pseudogene TRBV3-2) to TRBJ2-1, with 7 bases matching TRBD2. This CDR3 comprises 17 residues. With V trimmed by 1 base and J by 2 bases, 8 bases remained unmatched. Germline loops: CDR1 LGHDT, CDR2 YNNKEL (reference sequence). In DNA, the CDR3 is TGTGCCAGCAGCCAAGGAGGGAGGGCCCTGACCTACAATGAGCAGTTCTTC. It yields the protein CASSQGGRALTYNEQFF.

V gene TRBV11-1 combines with J gene TRBJ2-5; D is undetermined. The CDR3 has 15 residues. Per germline, CDR1 SGHAT and CDR2 FQDESV (reference sequence). Trimming took off 1 base at V and 2 bases at J, with 11 bases between the two ends. The CDR3 sequence: CASSLGWVAQETQYF. The CDR3 coding sequence is TGTGCCAGCAGCTTAGGGTGGGTAGCACAAGAGACCCAGTACTTC.

This rearrangement joins TRBV18 to TRBJ2-7, with 8 positions matching TRBD1. CDR3 length equals 15 residues. Germline CDR1 and CDR2: KGHSH and LQKENI. V was pared by 2 bases and J by 3 bases, with 6 bases of the junction left unmatched. CDR3: CASSPSGTGVYEQYF. In nucleotides, the CDR3 is TGTGCCAGCTCACCATCCGGGACAGGAGTCTACGAGCAGTACTTC. Based on the CDR3 plus reference TRBV18 and TRBJ2-7, the full variable domain is NAGVMQNPRHLVRRRGQEARLRCSPMKGHSHVYWYRQLPEEGLKFMVYLQKENIIDESGMPKERFSAEFPKEGPSILRIQQVVRGDSAAYFCASSPSGTGVYEQYFGPGTRLTVT.

The chain uses TRBV6-5 and TRBJ2-1; tentatively, D is TRBD2 (6 bases). The CDR3 has 15 amino acids. With 8 bases removed from V and 3 bases from J, the gap between germline ends came to 17 bases. CDR1 and CDR2 from the germline V gene are MNHEY and SVGAGI. CDR3 nucleotides: TGTGCCAGCTCCAAAGTGGGGGGTTACTACAATGAGCAGTTCTTC. Its translation: CASSKVGGYYNEQFF.

The chain carries TRBV18 and TRBJ2-7; D is unclear. Germline CDR1 is KGHSH and CDR2 is LQKENI. V lost 10 bases and J lost 4, with 5 bases in between. This CDR3 comprises 9 residues. CDR3 sequence: CATLYEQYF. The CDR3 bases are TGTGCCACCCTTTACGAGCAGTACTTC.

This rearrangement joins TRBV7-3 to TRBJ2-2; D gene ambiguous. CDR1 is SGHTA and CDR2 is FQGTGA in the germline V gene. The V and J ends lost 7 bases and 0 bases respectively, with 9 bases between them. CDR3 length: 14 amino acids. The DNA of the CDR3 is TGTGCCAGCAAAGCATTCCCGAACACCGGGGAGCTGTTTTTT. Residues: CASKAFPNTGELFF.

This clone was counted only a few times. This sequence joins TRBV19 and TRBJ1-1; D is unclear. V lost 5 bases and J 5 bases, leaving 9 bases between the germline ends. Germline V gene data show CDR1 as LNHDA and CDR2 as SQIVND (reference sequence). The CDR3 length is 12 residues. For the CDR3, the DNA is TGTGCCAGTAGTTTCTCGGGGACTGAAGCTTTCTTT. Translating it yields CASSFSGTEAFF.

The rearrangement links TRBV3-1 (or the pseudogene TRBV3-2) to TRBJ2-3, with D perhaps matching TRBD2 (6 bases). The CDR3 length is 12 residues. Between the trimmed V and J ends, which lost 4 bases and 8 bases, there was a span of 10 bases. CDR1 LGHDT and CDR2 YNNKEL come from the germline V gene (reference sequence). The CDR3, as DNA: TGTGCCAGCAGCCTTAGCGGCCCTACGCAGTATTTT. It codes for CASSLSGPTQYF.

The chain couples TRBV5-1 to TRBJ2-5, with 13 nucleotides matching TRBD2. With 0 bases clipped from V and 4 bases from J, the junction kept 9 bases outside the gene matches. CDR1 is SGHRS and CDR2 is YFSETQ in the germline V gene. The CDR3 runs 18 residues. The CDR3 DNA reads as TGCGCCAGCAGCTTGGGGCGACTAGCGGGGGGCCCTTTAGAGACCCAGTACTTC. Translating it yields CASSLGRLAGGPLETQYF.

CDR3 sequence reads: CSVRHSYEQYF. CDR3 DNA: TGCAGCGTTCGACACTCCTACGAGCAGTACTTC. The genes are TRBV29-1 and TRBJ2-7, with D hard to call. The V end lost 5 bases, the J end lost 0 bases, and 5 bases lay between the germline ends. Germline V lookup: CDR1 SQVTM, CDR2 ANQGSEA. The CDR3 runs to 11 residues.

V gene TRBV9 combines with J gene TRBJ2-3, with TRBD2 identical over 8 bases. V shed 3 bases, J shed 2 bases, and the junction held 5 bases outside the gene matches. Germline CDR1 reads SGDLS; CDR2 reads YYNGEE. This CDR3 region has 15 residues. As DNA, the CDR3 is TGTGCCAGCAGCGCGGGGGGGGCCCTCACAGATACGCAGTATTTT. This encodes CASSAGGALTDTQYF. The full variable domain, in which reference TRBV9 and TRBJ2-3 provide the parts outside the CDR3, is DSGVTQTPKHLITATGQRVTLRCSPRSGDLSVYWYQQSLDQGLQFLIQYYNGEERAKGNILERFSAQQFPDLHSELNLSSLELGDSALYFCASSAGGALTDTQYFGPGTRLTVL.

The CDR3 loop reads CASSLTSGKIKGNEQFF. The CDR3 nucleotides read TGTGCCAGCAGCCTAACTAGCGGAAAAATTAAAGGGAATGAGCAGTTCTTC. The gene calls are TRBV7-2 and TRBJ2-1; 8 nucleotides line up with TRBD2. The CDR3 length is 17 residues. After removal of 5 bases from V and 7 bases from J, the junction contained 16 bases not matched to a gene. Germline V lookup: CDR1 SGHTA, CDR2 FQGNSA.

The chain has TRBV18 and TRBJ2-7; 9 bases line up with TRBD1. J was trimmed by 2 bases and V by 2 bases; bases with no gene match: 7. CDR1 is KGHSH and CDR2 is LQKENI in the germline V gene. The CDR3 consists of 16 residues. CDR3 sequence (DNA): TGTGCCAGCTCACCAATGGGGACAGGGTTCGCCTACGAGCAGTACTTC. This translates into CASSPMGTGFAYEQYF.

The chain couples TRBV7-9 to TRBJ2-7; D possibly corresponds to TRBD1 (5 bases). The V end lost 2 bases, the J end lost 1 base, and 9 bases lay between the germline ends. The CDR3 consists of 14 residues. The germline gives CDR1 SEHNR, CDR2 FQNEAQ (reference sequence). CDR3 coding DNA: TGTGCCAGCAGCTTACAGTCAGGGTCCTACGAGCAGTACTTC. Translated: CASSLQSGSYEQYF.

The chain employs TRBV7-9 and TRBJ1-4; 10 nucleotides agree with TRBD1. Germline V CDR1 and CDR2: SEHNR, FQNEAQ (reference sequence). Losses at the gene ends were 4 bases for V and 2 bases for J; bases not matched to a gene: 7. CDR3 length: 17 amino acids. CDR3 DNA: TGTGCCAGCAGCTGGGGACAGGGGATCGCGACTAATGAAAAACTGTTTTTT. Translation: CASSWGQGIATNEKLFF.

Notes on this clone: Other DNA sequences of this sample code for an identical CDR3. The CDR3 coding sequence is TGTGCCAGCAGTTACTCGGGACAGGGGGCCTACGAGCAGTACTTC. Translated, it gives CASSYSGQGAYEQYF. The rearrangement uses TRBV6-5 and TRBJ2-7, with TRBD1 matching over 11 bases. Germline V gene data show CDR1 as MNHEY and CDR2 as SVGAGI. V was pared by 0 bases and J by 2 bases, with 0 bases of the junction left unmatched. The CDR3 totals 15 residues.

The chain carries TRBV2 and TRBJ1-5; 8 bases align to TRBD1. The CDR3 covers 15 residues. V shed 5 bases and J 2 bases; nucleotides not matched to a gene: 5. The germline CDR1 and CDR2 sequences are SNHLY and FYNNEI. CDR3 nucleotides: TGTGCCAGCAGTACCGGGACAGGCGGCAATCAGCCCCAGCATTTT. It specifies CASSTGTGGNQPQHF.

The chain carries TRBV7-9 and TRBJ2-3, with D hard to call. The CDR3 runs to 12 residues. CDR1 is SEHNR and CDR2 is FQNEAQ in the germline V gene (reference sequence). Trimming removed 2 bases from V and 6 bases from J, with 6 bases in between. The CDR3, as DNA: TGTGCCAGCAGCTTACTCGTTGATACGCAGTATTTT. This sequence encodes CASSLLVDTQYF.